One and the same sample provided the 22 T cell receptor beta chains below, sequenced in a study of T cells in women clearing cervical HPV infection (dated by TCRdb to 2016 to 2018). Library preparation employed the immunoSEQ multiplex PCR assay. TCRdb retrieved this table from immuneACCESS and kept in-frame rearrangements only. Not all clones are present; in checked studies, unresolved V genes account for under half, and no reason is known for the remainder. The sample table includes some 40,000 clones. Of the sample, 6% to 6.5% is held by the ten largest clones. The material sequenced was blood buffy coat. The receptors were gathered from a woman between 18 and 69 years old with a cervical HPV16 infection that either progressed to CIN3+ or cleared (not recorded which).

About this clone itself: The missing CDR3 end, 3 residues past where the read stops, is filled in from the germline J gene. This sequence joins TRBV5-1 and TRBJ2-3; no definite D call. This CDR3 spans 11 amino acids. Looked up from germline, CDR1 is SGHRS and CDR2 is YFSETQ. The CDR3 is CASKEQETQYF. The DNA read from the CDR3 is TGCGCCAGCAAAGAGCAAGAGACG.

As concerns this clone: The read gets to within 3 residues of the CDR3 end, and the germline J gene fills in the rest. The V and J genes are TRBV7-9 and TRBJ2-7; 9 positions match TRBD1. V was pared by 5 bases and J by 3 bases, with 8 bases of the junction left unmatched. The V gene's germline CDR1 is SEHNR and CDR2 FQNEAQ (reference sequence). The CDR3 loop spans 15 amino acids. CDR3 region: CASSRTGGLSYEQYF. CDR3 DNA (partial): TGTGCCAGCAGCCGCACAGGGGGCTTGAGCTACGAG. The variable domain in full, completed from reference TRBV7-9 and TRBJ2-7, reads DTGVSQNPRHKITKRGQNVTFRCDPISEHNRLYWYRQTLGQGPEFLTYFQNEAQLEKSRLLSDRFSAERPKGSFSTLEIQRTEQGDSAMYLCASSRTGGLSYEQYFGPGTRLTVT.

On this clone itself: Coverage ceases 3 residues before the CDR3 finishes, and the germline J gene fills in the end. The genes are TRBV2 and TRBJ2-2; 11 bases match TRBD2. The CDR3 has 16 amino acids. Trimming cost V 3 bases and J 7 bases; bases outside gene matches: 7. Germline-derived CDR1 and CDR2 are SNHLY and FYNNEI. The sequenced CDR3 bases are TGTGCCAGCAGTGACCAACTAGCGGGGGCGGGCGGGGAG. Its translation: CASSDQLAGAGGE. The whole CDR3 is CASSDQLAGAGGELFF.

CDR3 bases read: TGTGCCAGCAGTTCTCAGCGGCTCTACGAG. Translated: CASSSQRLYE. In full, the CDR3 reads CASSSQRLYEQYF. The gene calls are TRBV6-2 or TRBV6-3 and TRBJ2-7, with TRBD2 as a possible D gene (5 bases). The CDR3 end lies 3 residues beyond the end of the read and is filled in from the germline J gene. Trimming took off 4 bases at V and 3 bases at J, with 10 bases between the two ends. Looked up from germline, CDR1 is MNHEY and CDR2 is SVGEGT. The CDR3 length is 13 residues.

As for this clone: Read sequence stops 3 residues before the CDR3 end, and the germline J gene provides the missing end. Other DNA sequences in this specimen translate into the identical CDR3. This chain uses TRBV5-1 with TRBJ1-2, with D perhaps TRBD1 (5 bases). Germline lookup yields CDR1 SGHRS and CDR2 YFSETQ. CDR3 size: 15 residues. CDR3 loop: CASSYDGTSGLGYTF. The part of the CDR3 DNA that was read is TGCGCCAGCAGCTATGACGGGACTAGCGGTTTAGGC.

About this clone itself: The CDR3 is cut off 3 residues early in the read; its end comes from the germline J gene. The V gene is TRBV29-1, the J gene TRBJ2-4, with TRBD2 matching over 7 bases. The CDR3 spans 13 residues. The germline V gene encodes CDR1 SQVTM and CDR2 ANQGSEA. The sequenced part of the CDR3 DNA is TGCAGCGTTGAGGGGGGGAGTGGTCAGCCT. Protein product: CSVEGGSGQP. From start to end, the CDR3 is CSVEGGSGQPQYF.

As regards this clone: With the read ending 3 residues before the CDR3 end, the germline J gene is used to fill in that end. The chain couples TRBV2 to TRBJ1-2, with D possibly matching TRBD1 (5 bases). With 6 bases removed from V and 0 bases from J, the gap between germline ends came to 11 bases. The CDR3 length is 14 residues. Germline CDR1 SNHLY, CDR2 FYNNEI. Partial CDR3 DNA: TGTGCCAGCAGGATACAGGTCTCTAACTATGGC. Residues: CASRIQVSNYG. Given in full, the CDR3 is CASRIQVSNYGYTF.

The CDR3 spells CASTLLARGYNEQFF. The covered CDR3 bases are TGTGCCAGCACCCTCTTAGCCAGGGGATACAATGAG. The genes are TRBV7-6 and TRBJ2-1, with D maybe TRBD1 (6 bases). The read comes to an end 3 residues before the CDR3 does, leaving the germline J gene to fill in the end. V was cut by 7 bases and J by 4 bases, with 17 bases left in between. In germline, CDR1 is SGHVS, CDR2 FNYEAQ. The CDR3 runs to 15 residues.

Note on this clone: The read stops 3 residues short of the end of the CDR3; the missing end is completed from the germline J gene. The chain carries TRBV7-3 and TRBJ2-1; 8 positions match TRBD1. Germline-derived CDR1 and CDR2 are SGHTA and FQGTGA. The CDR3 runs 14 residues. Trimming took 5 bases from V and 6 from J; bases not matched to a gene: 6. CDR3 DNA (partial): TGTGCCAGCAGCCTCGGACAGGGAAGCAATGAG. This gives the protein CASSLGQGSNE. The CDR3 reads in full as CASSLGQGSNEQFF.

In regard to this clone: The CDR3 is cut off 3 residues early in the read; its end comes from the germline J gene. This chain links TRBV7-3 with TRBJ1-6; D unresolved. Germline V gene sequence: CDR1 SGHTA, CDR2 FQGTGA. V gave up 5 bases and J gave up 7 bases, with 9 bases separating them. The CDR3 is 13 amino acids. The CDR3 here is CASSIGPNSPLHF. The sequenced part of the CDR3 DNA is TGTGCCAGCAGCATTGGGCCAAATTCACCC.

About this clone: The DNA ends 3 residues before the CDR3 does, and the rest of the CDR3 is filled in from the germline J gene. The genes are TRBV29-1 and TRBJ1-1, with unresolved D. V was shortened by 4 bases and J by 4 bases, with 10 bases between the two germline ends. CDR3 length equals 12 residues. Germline CDR1 reads SQVTM; CDR2 reads ANQGSEA. Partial CDR3 DNA: TGCAGCGTTGTTCTACCCTCCACTGAA. It specifies CSVVLPSTE. The CDR3, in full, reads CSVVLPSTEAFF.

With regard to this clone: Sequencing ends 3 residues short of the CDR3 end; the germline J gene provides the rest. J is TRBJ2-4 and V is TRBV6-1, with 8 bases fitting TRBD1. From germline, CDR1 is MNHNS and CDR2 SASEGT. The CDR3 sequence is 14 residues long. The CDR3 DNA, read in part, is TGTGCCAGCAGTGAACAGGGGGCTCAAGAGACT. Translation gives CASSEQGAQET. The entire CDR3 protein reads CASSEQGAQETQYF.

As to this clone: With the read ending 3 residues before the CDR3 end, the germline J gene is used to fill in that end. The rearrangement links TRBV11-2 to TRBJ2-7, with no clear D. This CDR3 has 14 residues. Trimming cost V 1 base and J 1 base, with 8 bases left between them. CDR1 and CDR2 from the germline V gene are SGHAT and FQNNGV. CDR3 in amino acids: CASSLGWASYEQYF. Incomplete CDR3 DNA: TGTGCCAGCAGCTTAGGTTGGGCATCCTACGAG.

CDR3 in amino acids: CASSFAPGVGDTQYF. CDR3 DNA (partial): TGTGCCAGCAGCTTCGCACCAGGGGTGGGAGATACG. The rearrangement links TRBV11-2 to TRBJ2-3, with D possibly matching TRBD1 (6 bases). Sequencing ends 3 residues short of the CDR3 end; the germline J gene provides the rest. V shed 3 bases and J shed 5 bases, with 15 bases lying between them. The CDR3 is 15 residues long. Germline CDR1 reads SGHAT; CDR2 reads FQNNGV. The complete variable domain, with remaining parts taken from reference TRBV11-2 and TRBJ2-3, reads EAGVAQSPRYKIIEKRQSVAFWCNPISGHATLYWYQQILGQGPKLLIQFQNNGVVDDSQLPKDRFSAERLKGVDSTLKIQPAKLEDSAVYLCASSFAPGVGDTQYFGPGTRLTVL.

As regards this clone: Sequencing ends 3 residues short of the CDR3 end; the germline J gene provides the rest. The V and J genes are TRBV19 and TRBJ1-4; D not certain. Germline V CDR1 and CDR2: LNHDA, SQIVND (reference sequence). CDR3 length: 17 residues. Trimming took off 3 bases at V and 0 bases at J, with 14 bases between the two ends. CDR3 bases read: TGTGCCAGTAGTATTTCGGGGTTTTATTCAACTAATGAAAAA. It yields the protein CASSISGFYSTNEK. The full CDR3 reads CASSISGFYSTNEKLFF.

Worth noting for this clone: From the germline J gene comes the end of the CDR3, since the read stops 3 residues before it. V and J are TRBV19 and TRBJ2-6; D not resolved. The V gene's germline CDR1 is LNHDA and CDR2 SQIVND (reference sequence). The CDR3 runs to 16 residues. Trimming took off 3 bases at V and 0 bases at J, with 9 bases between the two ends. The sequenced part of the CDR3 DNA is TGTGCCAGTAGTATTAGTGGCGGCTCTGGGGCCAACGTC. This encodes CASSISGGSGANV. The entire CDR3 is CASSISGGSGANVLTF.

Of note for this clone: The read falls 3 residues short of the CDR3 end, and the missing part is taken from the germline J gene. V is TRBV19 and J is TRBJ1-1; tentatively, D is TRBD1 (5 bases). CDR1 and CDR2 (germline): LNHDA, SQIVND (reference sequence). This CDR3 is 17 amino acids long. Trimming pared 6 bases from V and 1 base from J, leaving 21 bases between. The CDR3 region is CASSTNPSRGKNTEAFF. The sequenced part of the CDR3 DNA is TGTGCCAGTAGCACCAACCCCTCCCGGGGGAAGAACACTGAA.

On this clone itself: The CDR3 end falls 3 residues outside the read, so it is completed with the germline J gene. The chain links TRBV18 to TRBJ1-4; TRBD1 matches at 8 bases. Germline V CDR1 and CDR2: KGHSH, LQKENI. J was trimmed by 3 bases and V by 3 bases; bases with no gene match: 9. The CDR3 is 17 residues long. Here the CDR3 reads CASSPNTGGPANEKLFF. The part of the CDR3 DNA that was read is TGTGCCAGCTCACCGAACACAGGGGGGCCAGCTAATGAAAAA.

For this clone: The sequence runs out 3 residues before the end of the CDR3; the remainder is reconstructed from the germline J gene. The chain couples TRBV7-3 to TRBJ2-3, with 10 bases aligning to TRBD2. V gave up 0 bases and J gave up 4 bases; unmatched junction bases: 7. The CDR3 runs to 17 residues. Germline CDR1 SGHTA, CDR2 FQGTGA. The sequenced part of the CDR3 DNA is TGTGCCAGCAGCTTAACGGGGAGCGGGGGGGGTTCAGATACG. Translation: CASSLTGSGGGSDT. The CDR3 in full is CASSLTGSGGGSDTQYF.

A note on this clone: The read ends 3 residues before the CDR3 terminus; that terminus is restored from the germline J gene. This chain links TRBV18 with TRBJ2-2; D may match TRBD1 or TRBD2 (5 bases each). The length of the CDR3 is 14 residues. The germline V gene encodes CDR1 KGHSH and CDR2 LQKENI. The CDR3 is CASSLGVRDEKLFF. Partial CDR3 DNA: TGTGCCAGCTCACTAGGGGTACGGGATGAAAAG.

Concerning this clone itself: The read ends 3 residues early relative to the CDR3; the germline J gene fills the gap. J is TRBJ2-3 and V is TRBV13; maybe TRBD1 (6 bases). Germline V gene sequence: CDR1 PRHDT, CDR2 FYEKMQ (reference sequence). The CDR3 extends over 14 amino acids. The chain's CDR3 is CASKRWGLQETQYF. The DNA read from the CDR3 is TGTGCCAGCAAAAGATGGGGGCTACAAGAGACG.

Comments on this clone: The read ends 3 residues shy of where the CDR3 ends; the end is completed using the germline J gene. The chain carries TRBV20-1 and TRBJ2-3; 8 bases agree with TRBD2. The CDR3 totals 14 residues. Trimming at V came to 0 bases and at J to 4 bases, leaving 3 bases not matched to a gene. Germline V gene data show CDR1 as DFQATT and CDR2 as SNEGSKA (reference sequence). The covered CDR3 bases are TGCAGTGCTAGAGAAAGCGGGGGTGCAGATACG. Its protein is CSARESGGADT. The full CDR3 reads CSARESGGADTQYF.